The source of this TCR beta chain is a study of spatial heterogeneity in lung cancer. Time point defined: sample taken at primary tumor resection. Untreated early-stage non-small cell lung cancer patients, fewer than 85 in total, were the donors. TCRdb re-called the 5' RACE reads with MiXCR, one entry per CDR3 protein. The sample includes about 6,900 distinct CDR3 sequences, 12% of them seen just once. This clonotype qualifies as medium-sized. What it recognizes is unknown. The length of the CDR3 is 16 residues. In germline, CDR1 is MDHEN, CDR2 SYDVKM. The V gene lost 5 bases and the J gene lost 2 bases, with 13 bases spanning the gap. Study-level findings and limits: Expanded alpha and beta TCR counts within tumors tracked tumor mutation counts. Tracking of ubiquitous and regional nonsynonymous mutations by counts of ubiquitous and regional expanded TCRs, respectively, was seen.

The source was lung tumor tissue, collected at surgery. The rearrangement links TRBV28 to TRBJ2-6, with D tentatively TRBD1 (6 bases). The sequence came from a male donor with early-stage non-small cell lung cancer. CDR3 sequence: CASSPRTEPGANVLTF. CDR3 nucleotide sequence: TGTGCCAGCAGTCCCCGGACAGAACCTGGGGCCAACGTCCTGACTTTC.